This T cell receptor beta chain was profiled in a study of graft-versus-host responses after intestinal transplantation. Using immunoSEQ multiplex PCR, the repertoire was profiled, and TCRdb retains in-frame clones only, with some absent. In the table there are around 19,000 clones, 35% to 40% of which are singletons. Trimming shortened V by 1 base and J by 5 bases, and 6 bases separated the two germline ends. Germline values: CDR1 SGHTA, CDR2 FQGNSA. This CDR3 is built from 13 residues. J is TRBJ1-5 and V is TRBV7-2, with D unclear. The material sequenced was alloreactive CD4+ T cells from a mixed lymphocyte reaction culture, taken before transplantation. Noted subset: CFSE-low proliferating T cells sorted from approximately 6-day pre-transplant mixed lymphocyte reaction (GvH or HvG direction). The origin of this receptor is a human patient who was an organ donor for intestinal transplantation. The CDR3 DNA sequence: TGTGCCAGCAGCTTAGTGAGTTATCAGCCCCAGCATTTT. Protein sequence: CASSLVSYQPQHF. The variable domain in full, completed from reference TRBV7-2 and TRBJ1-5, reads GAGVSQSPSNKVTEKGKDVELRCDPISGHTALYWYRQSLGQGLEFLIYFQGNSAPDKSGLPSDRFSAERTGGSVSTLTIQRTQQEDSAVYLCASSLVSYQPQHFGDGTRLSIL.